Listed here is a single T cell receptor (beta chain). Its antigen is not known. The data originate from a study of glioma-infiltrating T cells after dendritic cell vaccination. Study results and caveats: Survival was not directly related to TCR clonality in these patients.

Isocitrate dehydrogenase mutation was absent in all glioblastoma patients. After removal of 4 bases from V and 1 base from J, the junction contained 8 bases not matched to a gene. This CDR3 is built from 15 residues. CDR1 and CDR2 (germline): SGHRS, YFSETQ. Input was approximately 2 ug genomic DNA, or all available if less. Primers: 60 V beta forward and 13 J beta reverse. Libraries were prepared by immunoSEQ multiplex PCR; TCRdb keeps only in-frame clonotypes and omits some of them. The data contain roughly 96,000 clones, about four fifths of them seen just once; the ten biggest clones take up over 5%.

The sequence was collected from a human donor with glioblastoma. This chain joins TRBV5-1 and TRBJ2-7; 7 bases agree with TRBD2. Sequences were derived from blood, sampled before dendritic cell vaccination. As DNA, the CDR3 is TGCGCCAGCAGCCCGGGAGGAACTAGGTCCTACGAGCAGTACTTC. Translation: CASSPGGTRSYEQYF. Looking up the rest from reference TRBV5-1 and TRBJ2-7 gives the full variable domain: KAGVTQTPRYLIKTRGQQVTLSCSPISGHRSVSWYQQTPGQGLQFLFEYFSETQRNKGNFPGRFSGRQFSNSRSEMNVSTLELGDSALYLCASSPGGTRSYEQYFGPGTRLTVT.